The 19 T cell receptor beta chains listed next were all sequenced from one sample in a study of CD8 T cells in ankylosing spondylitis. Study-wide results and caveats: Ankylosing spondylitis blood seemed to carry a telltale TCR beta motif made of eight or nine highly homologous variants.

TCRdb re-called the 5' RACE reads through MiXCR, storing one row per CDR3 protein. Of more than 600,000 distinct CDR3 sequences in the sample, under 20% were seen once. No cognate antigen is known for these TCRs. Sequencing was carried out using blood, either unsorted or a sorted T cell fraction (not recorded which). Receptors were obtained from a male donor with ankylosing spondylitis.

This clonotype was detected only a few times. This chain links TRBV29-1 with TRBJ2-2, with D maybe TRBD2 (6 bases). Trimming took off 7 bases at V and 2 bases at J, with 17 bases between the two ends. CDR1 SQVTM and CDR2 ANQGSEA come from the germline V gene. The CDR3 is 15 residues long. The CDR3 coding sequence is TGCAGCGCCCTCGGTCGGGGGATAAACACCGGGGAGCTGTTTTTT. Amino acids: CSALGRGINTGELFF.

This clonotype was picked up many times. This chain connects TRBV14 to TRBJ1-5; D unresolved. Trimming cost V 3 bases and J 0 bases, with 3 bases left between them. This CDR3 spans 13 amino acids. In germline, CDR1 is SGHDN, CDR2 FVKESK. The CDR3 DNA follows: TGTGCCAGCAGCCACAATAGCAATCAGCCCCAGCATTTT. Its translation: CASSHNSNQPQHF.

This clonotype was observed once. The V call is TRBV15, the J call TRBJ2-1; 8 positions match TRBD2. This CDR3 contains 14 residues. Trimming at V came to 4 bases and at J to 11 bases, leaving 10 bases not matched to a gene. The V gene's germline CDR1 is LNHNV and CDR2 YYDKDF (reference sequence). CDR3 nucleotide sequence: TGTGCCACCAGCACCCCGGGAGGGGGGCGCAAGCAGTTCTTC. This sequence encodes CATSTPGGGRKQFF. The full variable domain, its missing parts supplied by reference TRBV15 and TRBJ2-1, is DAMVIQNPRYQVTQFGKPVTLSCSQTLNHNVMYWYQQKSSQAPKLLFHYYDKDFNNEADTPDNFQSRRPNTSFCFLDIRSPGLGDTAMYLCATSTPGGGRKQFFGPGTRLTVL.

The V and J genes are TRBV24-1 and TRBJ2-2; unclear D gene. The CDR3 has 11 amino acids. Trimming pared 10 bases from V and 4 bases from J, leaving 6 bases between. Germline V CDR1 and CDR2: KGHDR, SFDVKD. The CDR3 DNA is TGTGCCACGAGCCTCACCGGGGAGCTGTTTTTT. Its protein is CATSLTGELFF.

This clonotype was counted between two and nine times. This chain joins TRBV12-3 or TRBV12-4 and TRBJ1-1; D is undetermined. The CDR3 loop spans 13 amino acids. V shed 5 bases and J shed 2 bases, with 9 bases lying between them. CDR3 in amino acids: CASSTNGNTEAFF. Here the CDR3 DNA reads TGTGCCAGCAGTACCAACGGAAACACTGAAGCTTTCTTT.

Comment on this clonotype: The junction shows a germline mismatch at one end, possibly a read error. The V call is TRBV4-2, the J call TRBJ2-4; 8 bases are a match to TRBD1. Germline V gene lookup returns CDR1 LGHNA and CDR2 YNFKEQ. This CDR3 is built from 14 residues. The CDR3: CAGSPTGERNIQYF. CDR3 sequence (DNA): TGTGCCGGCAGCCCGACAGGGGAAAGAAACATTCAGTACTTC.

Only a few counts were recorded for this clonotype. As DNA, the CDR3 is TGCAGTGCTTTACCGGGACAGCTTAACAATGAGCAGTTCTTC. As protein: CSALPGQLNNEQFF. The rearrangement links TRBV20-1 to TRBJ2-1; 7 nucleotides align to TRBD1. Germline V gene data show CDR1 as DFQATT and CDR2 as SNEGSKA (reference sequence). Unmatched junction bases numbered 9, after V lost 5 bases and J lost 5 bases. The CDR3 runs 14 residues.

The chain carries TRBV15 and TRBJ1-6; D remains unclear. The CDR3 is 13 residues long. Between the trimmed V and J ends, which lost 3 bases and 5 bases, there was a span of 5 bases. Looked up from germline, CDR1 is LNHNV and CDR2 is YYDKDF (reference sequence). In DNA form, the CDR3 reads TGTGCCACCAGCAGGACGGATAATTCACCCCTCCACTTT. Protein sequence: CATSRTDNSPLHF.

The chain employs TRBV12-3 or TRBV12-4 and TRBJ2-3, with D possibly being TRBD2 (6 bases). Trimming took off 10 bases at V and 4 bases at J, with 21 bases between the two ends. The CDR3 is 15 amino acids. CDR3 DNA: TGTGCCATCAACCTTTTATCGGGGGATTCAGATACGCAGTATTTT. As protein: CAINLLSGDSDTQYF.

V and J are TRBV28 and TRBJ2-7; TRBD1 aligns across 9 bases. Germline lookup yields CDR1 MDHEN and CDR2 SYDVKM. J lost 3 bases, V lost 6 bases, and 12 bases had no gene match. The length of the CDR3 is 16 residues. The CDR3 here is CASRQEPGQGFYEQYF. The CDR3, as DNA: TGTGCCAGCAGGCAAGAACCGGGACAGGGTTTCTACGAGCAGTACTTC.

The chain links TRBV7-2 to TRBJ2-5, with 7 bases identical to TRBD1. The junction had 8 bases not matched to a gene; V was cut back by 4 bases and J by 0 bases. The CDR3 totals 16 residues. From germline, CDR1 is SGHTA and CDR2 FQGNSA. The CDR3 region is CASSWAGTAYQETQYF. In DNA form, the CDR3 reads TGTGCCAGCAGCTGGGCCGGGACAGCGTACCAAGAGACCCAGTACTTC.

This clonotype was observed a few times. J is TRBJ2-1 and V is TRBV12-5; 11 positions agree with TRBD2. The CDR3 sequence is 16 residues long. J lost 4 bases, V lost 6 bases, and 8 bases had no gene match. CDR1 and CDR2 (germline): LGHNT, FRNRAP. CDR3 coding DNA: TGTGCTAGTGGCAGCACCGGGACTAGCGGTTACAATGAGCAGTTCTTC. Its translation is CASGSTGTSGYNEQFF.

This clonotype was detected many times. The V gene is TRBV10-3, the J gene TRBJ2-2; the D gene is possibly TRBD1 (5 bases). V lost 8 bases and J lost 2, with 6 bases in between. This CDR3 is built from 12 residues. Looked up from germline, CDR1 is ENHRY and CDR2 is SYGVKD. In DNA, the CDR3 is TGTGCCATCCAGGGTAACACCGGGGAGCTGTTTTTT. It is translated as CAIQGNTGELFF.

CDR3 in amino acids: CASSQANTAYEQYF. Written as DNA, the CDR3 is TGCGCCAGCAGCCAAGCTAATACAGCCTACGAGCAGTACTTC. The chain has TRBV4-1 and TRBJ2-7; D gene uncertain. The germline gives CDR1 MGHRA, CDR2 YSYEKL. The CDR3 is 14 amino acids. V dropped 1 base and J dropped 2 bases, with 9 bases sitting between them.

This chain joins TRBV20-1 and TRBJ2-3; TRBD2 matches at 12 bases. The CDR3 is 17 residues long. The V segment lost 0 bases and the J segment 2 bases; nucleotides outside the gene matches: 6. Germline CDR1 reads DFQATT; CDR2 reads SNEGSKA (reference sequence). The CDR3 is CSARDPTSGSLTDTQYF. The CDR3, as DNA: TGCAGTGCTAGAGATCCGACTAGCGGGAGCCTCACAGATACGCAGTATTTT.

V and J are TRBV12-3 or TRBV12-4 and TRBJ2-3; D gene ambiguous. V lost 6 bases to trimming and J lost 6 bases, with 22 bases between them. The CDR3 contains 16 residues. In DNA, the CDR3 is TGTGCCAGCAGCCCGAAATTAGGAGTACTACCGGATACGCAGTATTTT. It specifies CASSPKLGVLPDTQYF.

The rearrangement links TRBV3-1 to TRBJ2-1, with D possibly matching TRBD2 (5 bases). Trimming removed 0 bases at V and 12 bases at J, with 12 bases between. This CDR3 comprises 13 residues. Germline V gives CDR1 LGHDT, CDR2 YNNKEL (reference sequence). The CDR3 spells CASSQDVEGWQFF. The CDR3, as DNA: TGTGCCAGCAGCCAAGATGTTGAGGGTTGGCAGTTCTTC.

The CDR3 loop reads CASSLVSAVIPQLAKNIQYF. In nucleotides, the CDR3 is TGTGCCAGCAGTTTAGTTTCAGCTGTCATCCCTCAATTAGCCAAAAACATTCAGTACTTC. The J gene is TRBJ2-4, the V gene TRBV12-3 or TRBV12-4; D unresolved. The CDR3 runs 20 residues. Trimming took off 1 base at V and 0 bases at J, with 22 bases between the two ends.

This clonotype was found a few times. The chain is built from TRBV5-1 and TRBJ1-2; D unresolved. The CDR3 is made up of 13 amino acids. In germline, CDR1 is SGHRS, CDR2 YFSETQ. Trimming left V 0 bases short and J 8 bases short, with 11 bases between. The CDR3 region has the DNA TGCGCCAGCAGCTTGGATCCGGGAGAAGGCTACACCTTC. This gives the protein CASSLDPGEGYTF.